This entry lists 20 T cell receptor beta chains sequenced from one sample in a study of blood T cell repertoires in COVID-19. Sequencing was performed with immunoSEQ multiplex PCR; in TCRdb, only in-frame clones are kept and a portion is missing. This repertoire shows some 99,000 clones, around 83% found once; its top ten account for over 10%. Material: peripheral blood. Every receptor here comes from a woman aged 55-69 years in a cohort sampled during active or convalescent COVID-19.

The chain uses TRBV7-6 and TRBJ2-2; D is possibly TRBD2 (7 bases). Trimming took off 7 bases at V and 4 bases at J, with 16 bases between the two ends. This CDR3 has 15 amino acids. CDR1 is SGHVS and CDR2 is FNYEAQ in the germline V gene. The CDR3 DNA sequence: TGTGCCAGCACCCGGGGGAGGGGGGCCACCGGGGAGCTGTTTTTT. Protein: CASTRGRGATGELFF.

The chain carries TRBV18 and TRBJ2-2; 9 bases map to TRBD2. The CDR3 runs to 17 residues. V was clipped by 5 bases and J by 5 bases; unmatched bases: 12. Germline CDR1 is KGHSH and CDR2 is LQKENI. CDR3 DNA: TGTGCCAGCTCAGAGGCTGTAGCGGGAGATGGGACCGGGGAGCTGTTTTTT. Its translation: CASSEAVAGDGTGELFF.

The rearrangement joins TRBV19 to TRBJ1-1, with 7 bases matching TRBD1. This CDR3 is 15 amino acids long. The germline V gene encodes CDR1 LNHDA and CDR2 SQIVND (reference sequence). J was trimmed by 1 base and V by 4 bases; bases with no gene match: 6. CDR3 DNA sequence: TGTGCCAGTAGTAAACCGGGACAGCAGAACACTGAAGCTTTCTTT. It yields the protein CASSKPGQQNTEAFF.

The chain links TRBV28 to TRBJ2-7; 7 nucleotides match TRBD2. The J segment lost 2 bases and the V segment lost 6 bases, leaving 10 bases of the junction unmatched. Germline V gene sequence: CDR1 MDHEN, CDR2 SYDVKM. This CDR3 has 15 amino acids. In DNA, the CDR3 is TGTGCCAGCAGCCCGGGACTAATAGAAACCTACGAGCAGTACTTC. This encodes CASSPGLIETYEQYF.

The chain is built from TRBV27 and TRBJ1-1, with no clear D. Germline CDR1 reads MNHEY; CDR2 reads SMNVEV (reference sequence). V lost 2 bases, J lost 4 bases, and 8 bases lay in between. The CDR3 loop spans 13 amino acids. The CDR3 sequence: CASSLLPGTEAFF. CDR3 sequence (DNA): TGTGCCAGCAGTTTACTGCCCGGCACTGAAGCTTTCTTT.

This CDR3 is CASSASAGAYEQYF. Here the CDR3 DNA reads TGTGCCAGCTCAGCCTCAGCGGGCGCCTACGAGCAGTACTTC. V and J are TRBV18 and TRBJ2-7; possible D gene TRBD2, 6 bases. The CDR3 is 14 amino acids. Trimming cost V 5 bases and J 2 bases, with 13 bases left between them. Germline V gene sequence: CDR1 KGHSH, CDR2 LQKENI.

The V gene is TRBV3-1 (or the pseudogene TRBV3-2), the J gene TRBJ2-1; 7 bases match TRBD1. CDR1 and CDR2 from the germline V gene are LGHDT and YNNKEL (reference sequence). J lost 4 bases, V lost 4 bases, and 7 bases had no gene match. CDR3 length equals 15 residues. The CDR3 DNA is TGTGCCAGCAGCCGAACAGGGGCCGTTTACAATGAGCAGTTCTTC. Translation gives CASSRTGAVYNEQFF.

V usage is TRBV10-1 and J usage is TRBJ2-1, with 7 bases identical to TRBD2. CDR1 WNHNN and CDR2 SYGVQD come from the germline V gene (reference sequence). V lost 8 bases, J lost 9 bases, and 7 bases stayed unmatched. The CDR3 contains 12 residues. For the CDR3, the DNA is TGCGCCAGCTCGGGAGGCATTACTGAGCAGTTCTTC. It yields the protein CASSGGITEQFF.

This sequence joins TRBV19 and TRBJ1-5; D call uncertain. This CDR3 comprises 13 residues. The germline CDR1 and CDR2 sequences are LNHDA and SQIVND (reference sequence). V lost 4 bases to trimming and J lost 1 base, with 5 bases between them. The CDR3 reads CASSTQSNQPQHF. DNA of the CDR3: TGTGCCAGTAGTACACAAAGCAATCAGCCCCAGCATTTT.

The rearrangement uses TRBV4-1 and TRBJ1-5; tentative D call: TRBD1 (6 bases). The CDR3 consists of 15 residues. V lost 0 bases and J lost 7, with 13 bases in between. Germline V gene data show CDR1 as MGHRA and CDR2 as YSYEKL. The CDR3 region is CASSQEGAARQPQHF. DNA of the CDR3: TGCGCCAGCAGCCAAGAGGGGGCGGCCCGGCAGCCCCAGCATTTT.

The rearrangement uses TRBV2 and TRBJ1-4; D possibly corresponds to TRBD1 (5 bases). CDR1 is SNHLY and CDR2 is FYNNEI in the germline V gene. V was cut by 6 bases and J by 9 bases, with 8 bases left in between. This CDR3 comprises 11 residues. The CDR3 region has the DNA TGTGCCAGCAGGGGGGGGAAAAAACTGTTTTTT. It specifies CASRGGKKLFF.

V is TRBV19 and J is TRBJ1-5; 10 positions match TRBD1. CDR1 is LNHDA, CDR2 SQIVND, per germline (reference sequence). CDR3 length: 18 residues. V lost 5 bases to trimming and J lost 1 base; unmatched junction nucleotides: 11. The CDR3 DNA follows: TGTGCCAGTAGTGTGGGACCAGGACAGGGGGGGAGCAATCAGCCCCAGCATTTT. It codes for CASSVGPGQGGSNQPQHF.

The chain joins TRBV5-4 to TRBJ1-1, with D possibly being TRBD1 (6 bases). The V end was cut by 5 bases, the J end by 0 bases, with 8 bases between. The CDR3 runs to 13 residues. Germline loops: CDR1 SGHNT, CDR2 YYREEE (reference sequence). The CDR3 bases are TGTGCCAGCAGGGGGGCGATGAACACTGAAGCTTTCTTT. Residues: CASRGAMNTEAFF.

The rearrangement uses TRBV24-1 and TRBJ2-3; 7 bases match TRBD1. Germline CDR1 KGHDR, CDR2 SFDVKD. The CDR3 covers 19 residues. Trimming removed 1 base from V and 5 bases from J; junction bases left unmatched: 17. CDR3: CATSDFGWRGGVMVDTQYF. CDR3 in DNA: TGTGCCACCAGTGATTTCGGGTGGAGAGGGGGCGTTATGGTAGATACGCAGTATTTT.

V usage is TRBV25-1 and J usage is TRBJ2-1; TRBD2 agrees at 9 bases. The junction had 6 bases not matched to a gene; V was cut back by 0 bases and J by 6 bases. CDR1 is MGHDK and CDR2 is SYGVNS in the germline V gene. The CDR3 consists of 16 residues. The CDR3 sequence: CASSEYLGGRANEQFF. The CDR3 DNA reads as TGTGCCAGCAGTGAATATCTCGGCGGGAGGGCCAATGAGCAGTTCTTC.

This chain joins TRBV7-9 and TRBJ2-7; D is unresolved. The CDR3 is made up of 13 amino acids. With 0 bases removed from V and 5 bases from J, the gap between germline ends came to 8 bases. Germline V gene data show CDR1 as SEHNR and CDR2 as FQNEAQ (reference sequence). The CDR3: CASSLARYNEQYF. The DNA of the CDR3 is TGTGCCAGCAGCTTAGCGCGGTATAACGAGCAGTACTTC.

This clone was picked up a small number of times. CDR3 nucleotide sequence: TGTGCCACCAGCGCGCAAATCAGGGACACCGGGGAGCTGTTTTTT. This sequence encodes CATSAQIRDTGELFF. V is TRBV15 and J is TRBJ2-2, with D possibly TRBD1 on 5 matching bases. The CDR3 is 15 amino acids. Trimming stripped 5 bases from V and 3 bases from J, with 13 bases between. Germline V CDR1 and CDR2: LNHNV, YYDKDF (reference sequence).

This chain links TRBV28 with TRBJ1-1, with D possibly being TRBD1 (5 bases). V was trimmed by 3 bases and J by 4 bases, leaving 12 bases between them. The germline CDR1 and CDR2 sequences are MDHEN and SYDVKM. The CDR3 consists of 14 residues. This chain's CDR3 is CASSFGGVSTEAFF. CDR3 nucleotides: TGTGCCAGCAGTTTTGGGGGGGTGTCCACTGAAGCTTTCTTT.

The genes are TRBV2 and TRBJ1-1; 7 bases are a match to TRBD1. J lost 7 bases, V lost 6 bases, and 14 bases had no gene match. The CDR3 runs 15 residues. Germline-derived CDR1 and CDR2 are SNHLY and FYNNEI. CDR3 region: CASRGQRHQGGEAFF. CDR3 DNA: TGTGCCAGCAGGGGACAGAGGCATCAAGGTGGTGAAGCTTTCTTT.

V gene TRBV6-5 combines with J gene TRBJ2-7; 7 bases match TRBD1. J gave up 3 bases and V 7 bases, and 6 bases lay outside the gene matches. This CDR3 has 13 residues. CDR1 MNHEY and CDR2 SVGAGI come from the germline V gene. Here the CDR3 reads CASTSQGVYEQYF. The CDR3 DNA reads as TGTGCCAGCACCTCCCAGGGGGTCTACGAGCAGTACTTC.